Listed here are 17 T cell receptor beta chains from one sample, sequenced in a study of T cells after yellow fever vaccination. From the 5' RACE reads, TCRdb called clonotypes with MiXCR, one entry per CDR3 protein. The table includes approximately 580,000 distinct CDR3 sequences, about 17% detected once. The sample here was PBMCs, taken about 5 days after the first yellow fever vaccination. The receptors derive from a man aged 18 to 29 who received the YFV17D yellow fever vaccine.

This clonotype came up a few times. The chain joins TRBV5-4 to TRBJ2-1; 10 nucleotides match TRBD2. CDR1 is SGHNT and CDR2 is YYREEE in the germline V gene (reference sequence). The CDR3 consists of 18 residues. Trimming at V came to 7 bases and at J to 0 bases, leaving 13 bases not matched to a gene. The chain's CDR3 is CASGRGGSGGHSYNEQFF. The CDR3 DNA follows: TGTGCCAGCGGTCGAGGTGGTAGCGGGGGGCACTCCTACAATGAGCAGTTCTTC.

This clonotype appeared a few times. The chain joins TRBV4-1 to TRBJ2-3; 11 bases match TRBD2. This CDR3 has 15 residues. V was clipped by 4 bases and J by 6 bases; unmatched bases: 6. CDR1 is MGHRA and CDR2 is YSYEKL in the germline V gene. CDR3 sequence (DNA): TGCGCCAGCAGCCGGCCTAGCGGGGGGAGGGATACGCAGTATTTT. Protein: CASSRPSGGRDTQYF.

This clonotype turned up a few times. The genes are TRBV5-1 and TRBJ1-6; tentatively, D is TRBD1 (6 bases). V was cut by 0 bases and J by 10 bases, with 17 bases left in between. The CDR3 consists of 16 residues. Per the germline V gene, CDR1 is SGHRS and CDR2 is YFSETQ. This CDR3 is CASSLDGGRVDSPLHF. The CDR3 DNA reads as TGCGCCAGCAGCTTGGATGGGGGGCGCGTAGACTCACCCCTCCACTTT.

The CDR3 coding sequence is TGTGCCAGCAGCTCGTCGGGGGGCAATGAGCAGTTCTTC. Residues: CASSSSGGNEQFF. The rearrangement uses TRBV7-3 and TRBJ2-1; 7 positions agree with TRBD2. V trimming: 4 bases; J trimming: 6 bases; junction bases outside the gene matches: 3. This CDR3 region has 13 residues. CDR1 SGHTA and CDR2 FQGTGA come from the germline V gene. Using reference TRBV7-3 and TRBJ2-1 for the parts outside the CDR3, the full variable domain is GAGVSQTPSNKVTEKGKYVELRCDPISGHTALYWYRQSLGQGPEFLIYFQGTGAADDSGLPNDRFFAVRPEGSVSTLKIQRTERGDSAVYLCASSSSGGNEQFFGPGTRLTVL.

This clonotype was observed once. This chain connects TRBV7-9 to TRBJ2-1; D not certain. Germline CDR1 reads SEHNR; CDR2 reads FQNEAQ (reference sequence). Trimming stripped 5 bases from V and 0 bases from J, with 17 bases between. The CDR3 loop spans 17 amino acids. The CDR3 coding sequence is TGTGCCAGCAGCCCACATCCTCAGGTTAGCTCCTACAATGAGCAGTTCTTC. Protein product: CASSPHPQVSSYNEQFF. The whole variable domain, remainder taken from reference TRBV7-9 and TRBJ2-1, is DTGVSQNPRHKITKRGQNVTFRCDPISEHNRLYWYRQTLGQGPEFLTYFQNEAQLEKSRLLSDRFSAERPKGSFSTLEIQRTEQGDSAMYLCASSPHPQVSSYNEQFFGPGTRLTVL.

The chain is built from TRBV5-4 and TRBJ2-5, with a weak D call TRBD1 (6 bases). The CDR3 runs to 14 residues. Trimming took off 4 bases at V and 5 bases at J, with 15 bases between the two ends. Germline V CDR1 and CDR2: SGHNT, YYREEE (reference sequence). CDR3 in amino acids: CASSRGQKWETQYF. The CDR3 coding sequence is TGTGCCAGCAGCCGCGGACAGAAGTGGGAGACCCAGTACTTC. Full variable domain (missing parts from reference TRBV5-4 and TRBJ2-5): ETGVTQSPTHLIKTRGQQVTLRCSSQSGHNTVSWYQQALGQGPQFIFQYYREEENGRGNFPPRFSGLQFPNYSSELNVNALELDDSALYLCASSRGQKWETQYFGPGTRLLVL.

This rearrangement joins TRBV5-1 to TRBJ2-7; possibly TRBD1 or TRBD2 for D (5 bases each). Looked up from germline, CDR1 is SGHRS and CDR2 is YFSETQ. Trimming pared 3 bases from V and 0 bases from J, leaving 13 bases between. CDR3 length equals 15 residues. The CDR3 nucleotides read TGCGCCAGCAGCTGGGACGGCACCAGCTCCTACGAGCAGTACTTC. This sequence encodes CASSWDGTSSYEQYF.

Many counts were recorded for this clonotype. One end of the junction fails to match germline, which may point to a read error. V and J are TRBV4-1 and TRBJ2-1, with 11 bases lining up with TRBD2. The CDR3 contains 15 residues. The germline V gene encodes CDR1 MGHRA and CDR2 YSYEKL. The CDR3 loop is CASSPLAGGYNEQFF. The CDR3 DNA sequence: TGTGCCAGCTCACCCCTAGCGGGGGGATACAATGAGCAGTTCTTC.

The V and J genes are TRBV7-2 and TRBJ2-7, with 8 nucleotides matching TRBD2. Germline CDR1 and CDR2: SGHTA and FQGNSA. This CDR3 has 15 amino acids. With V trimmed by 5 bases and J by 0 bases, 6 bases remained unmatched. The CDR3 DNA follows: TGTGCCAGCAGCCCATCTAGCGGGCGCTCCTACGAGCAGTACTTC. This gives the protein CASSPSSGRSYEQYF.

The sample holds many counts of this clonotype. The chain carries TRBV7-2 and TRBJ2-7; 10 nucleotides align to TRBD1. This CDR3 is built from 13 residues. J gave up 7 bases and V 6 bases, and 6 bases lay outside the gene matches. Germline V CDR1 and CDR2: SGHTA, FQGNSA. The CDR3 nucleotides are TGTGCCAGCAGGGGGACAGGGGCCAGAGAGCAGTACTTC. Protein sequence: CASRGTGAREQYF. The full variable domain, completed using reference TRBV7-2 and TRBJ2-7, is GAGVSQSPSNKVTEKGKDVELRCDPISGHTALYWYRQSLGQGLEFLIYFQGNSAPDKSGLPSDRFSAERTGGSVSTLTIQRTQQEDSAVYLCASRGTGAREQYFGPGTRLTVT.

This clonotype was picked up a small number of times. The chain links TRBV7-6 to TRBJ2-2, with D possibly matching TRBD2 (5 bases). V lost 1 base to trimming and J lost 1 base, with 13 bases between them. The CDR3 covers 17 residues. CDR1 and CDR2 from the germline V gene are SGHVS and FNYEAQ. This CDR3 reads CASSLGGQIWNTGELFF. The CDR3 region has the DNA TGTGCCAGCAGCTTAGGAGGGCAGATCTGGAACACCGGGGAGCTGTTTTTT.

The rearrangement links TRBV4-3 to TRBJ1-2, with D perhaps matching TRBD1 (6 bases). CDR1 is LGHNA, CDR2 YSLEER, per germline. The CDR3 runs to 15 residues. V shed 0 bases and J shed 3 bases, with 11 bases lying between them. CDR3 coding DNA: TGCGCCAGCAGCCAAGATCATTCAGGGGACTATGGCTACACCTTC. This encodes CASSQDHSGDYGYTF.

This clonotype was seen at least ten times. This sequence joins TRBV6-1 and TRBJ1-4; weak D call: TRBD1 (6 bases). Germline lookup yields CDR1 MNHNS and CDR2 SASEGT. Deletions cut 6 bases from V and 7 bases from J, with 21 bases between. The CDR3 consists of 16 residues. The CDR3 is CASSRDRPRLGEKLFF. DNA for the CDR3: TGTGCCAGCAGCCGCGACAGGCCCAGACTCGGTGAAAAACTGTTTTTT.

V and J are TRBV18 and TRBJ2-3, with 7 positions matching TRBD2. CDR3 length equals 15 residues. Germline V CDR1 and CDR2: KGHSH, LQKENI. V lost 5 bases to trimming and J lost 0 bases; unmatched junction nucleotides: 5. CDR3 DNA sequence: TGTGCCAGCTCATCCAGCGGGATAAGCACAGATACGCAGTATTTT. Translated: CASSSSGISTDTQYF.

The CDR3 region is CASSQDRLASYNEQFF. The CDR3 DNA is TGCGCCAGCAGCCAAGATCGACTAGCCTCCTACAATGAGCAGTTCTTC. V usage is TRBV4-1 and J usage is TRBJ2-1, with TRBD2 matching 7 bases. The CDR3 sequence is 16 residues long. The trim removed 0 bases at V and 0 bases at J, leaving 2 bases unmatched. The germline CDR1 and CDR2 sequences are MGHRA and YSYEKL.

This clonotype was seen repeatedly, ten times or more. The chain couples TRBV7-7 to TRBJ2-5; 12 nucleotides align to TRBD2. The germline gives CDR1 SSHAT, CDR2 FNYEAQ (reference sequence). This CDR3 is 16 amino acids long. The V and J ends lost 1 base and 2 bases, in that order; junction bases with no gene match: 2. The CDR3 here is CASSLGLAGVQETQYF. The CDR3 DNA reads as TGTGCCAGCAGCTTAGGACTAGCGGGGGTACAAGAGACCCAGTACTTC.

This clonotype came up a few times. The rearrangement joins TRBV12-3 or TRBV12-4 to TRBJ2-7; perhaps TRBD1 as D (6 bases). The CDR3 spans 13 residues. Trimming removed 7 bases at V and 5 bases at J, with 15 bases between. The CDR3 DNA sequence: TGTGCCAGCACCCCCGGGACACGGAACGAGCAGTACTTC. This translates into CASTPGTRNEQYF.